These T cell receptor beta chains were read from a single sample in a study of T cells after yellow fever vaccination. TCRdb reprocessed the 5' RACE reads with MiXCR, giving one entry per CDR3 protein. The sample lists fewer than 400,000 distinct CDR3 sequences, around 10% occurring once. The sequencing used CD4+ T cells sorted from PBMCs, collected 45 days after the yellow fever booster vaccination. These receptors all stem from a man aged 18 to 30 who received the YFV17D yellow fever vaccine. The conserved cysteine and the conserved F or W are not part of the CDR3 here. The size entry is marked missing in some rows and otherwise reads once, few, many or a size class.

clone size	V gene	J gene	CDR3 protein
.	TRBV6-2/TRBV6-3	TRBJ1-1	ASRNYGWTEAF
.	TRBV9	TRBJ2-2	ASSVGVGAANTGELF
few	TRBV29-1	TRBJ2-3	SVWGPSTDTQY
.	TRBV11-3	TRBJ2-1	ASSLGISGGYNEQF
.	TRBV2	TRBJ2-3	ASGGQVGDKQY
few	TRBV4-1	TRBJ2-3	ASSEATGRPTDTQY
.	TRBV11-2	TRBJ2-2	ASRSGTGSPGELF
.	TRBV5-1	TRBJ1-1	ASSLVSGDTEAF
.	TRBV7-2	TRBJ2-3	ASSSGQAADTQY
once	TRBV20-1	TRBJ1-4	SAMGRINEERF
.	TRBV7-2	TRBJ1-2	ASSLFSDPNGYT
many	TRBV7-2	TRBJ1-1	ASSLRGQLEAF
many	TRBV24-1	TRBJ2-5	ATSEGLLADQETQY
many	TRBV2	TRBJ2-3	ASSAIKRSSTDTQY
.	TRBV6-5	TRBJ2-2	ASSLPGTGELF
few	TRBV5-6	TRBJ1-4	ASSLMSATNEKLF
few	TRBV6-5	TRBJ2-2	ASSDSRNTGELF
few	TRBV6-2/TRBV6-3	TRBJ2-5	ASSSLTGSETQY
.	TRBV7-8	TRBJ1-5	AGGGGYNQPQH
few	TRBV12-3/TRBV12-4	TRBJ1-3	ASRSTGSGGNTIY
few	TRBV20-1	TRBJ1-5	SARDLAGEGRGHQPQH
.	TRBV20-1	TRBJ1-2	SGLPRGFVNYGYT
many	TRBV4-2	TRBJ2-5	ASSQTRTEAQETQY
many	TRBV7-9	TRBJ2-1	ASSFGTARGGEQF
many	TRBV4-2	TRBJ2-3	ASSQVPGLTDTQY
.	TRBV18	TRBJ1-1	ASSWGEATEAF
few	TRBV4-1	TRBJ1-5	ASSQGQISNQPQH
few	TRBV6-2/TRBV6-3	TRBJ2-1	ANRRASGGQSSYNEQF
many	TRBV18	TRBJ2-7	ASSDESYEQY
few	TRBV6-5	TRBJ1-6	ASSYSDRIASSYNSPLH
many	TRBV7-9	TRBJ2-5	ASSLSKAQKETQY
few	TRBV5-1	TRBJ2-5	ASQLTAGVGETQY
few	TRBV7-2	TRBJ1-2	ASSGWTGGGYT
.	TRBV7-9	TRBJ1-2	ASSSGQGVKGYT
few	TRBV12-3/TRBV12-4	TRBJ1-6	ASSLLSSPLH
few	TRBV18	TRBJ2-2	ASSPPDRVNTGELF
few	TRBV2	TRBJ2-2	ASDREGRTTGELF
few	TRBV29-1	TRBJ1-4	SVVLTATEKLF
many	TRBV7-2	TRBJ2-7	ASSLRGVREQY
few	TRBV5-1	TRBJ2-1	ASNLAGGTRDEQF
.	TRBV6-1	TRBJ1-6	ASSERVGPGGSPLH
few	TRBV19	TRBJ2-7	ASSISPTAYEQY
.	TRBV4-3	TRBJ2-3	GCSQAGGPDTQY
.	TRBV5-4	TRBJ2-3	ASSLDAGRVDTQY
.	TRBV18	TRBJ2-3	ASSPAYTADTQY
few	TRBV7-3	TRBJ2-1	ASSLNGGDEQF
few	TRBV7-3	TRBJ1-6	ASSLTRGRTNSPLH
few	TRBV12-3/TRBV12-4	TRBJ2-3	ASGGGGGSADTQY
few	TRBV28	TRBJ1-5	ASTTGGFGQPQH
few	TRBV5-6	TRBJ2-2	ASSLVLRGSNTGELF
few	TRBV7-2	TRBJ1-2	ASSLGQGEAYT
few	TRBV20-1	TRBJ2-2	SASGTLTGELF
few	TRBV4-2	TRBJ2-7	ASSQGRDIHEQY
many	TRBV5-1	TRBJ2-5	ASSRGLAEETQY
.	TRBV18	TRBJ1-6	ASSPAGHNSPLH
few	TRBV28	TRBJ2-5	ASSLQGRGETQY
few	TRBV9	TRBJ2-3	ASSGPRPLALDFTDTQY